These 8 T cell receptor beta chains were sequenced from one sample in a study of Ad26.COV2.S vaccination and SARS-CoV-2 variants (dated by TCRdb to about 2021). The library was built by means of the immunoSEQ multiplex PCR assay. In its TCRdb copy, this immuneACCESS table keeps in-frame sequences only and misses some clones. Where compared with another copy, unresolved V genes explain less than half of these, and the others have no known cause. Across this sample there are approximately 450,000 clones, with over 75% seen only once. 12% of the sample goes to the ten largest clones. Per the publication, the treatment or condition label means: approximately 18 received Ad26.COV2.S at low or high dose, single or two shots; 5 received placebo; per-sample allocation not given. Repertoires of vaccine and placebo recipients were sequenced from samples taken on day 63 after the first injection. The sample in question was peripheral blood, obtained in a trial of Ad26.COV2.S vaccine versus placebo. The source of these receptors is a person between 18 and 60 years old who received the Ad26.COV2.S COVID-19 vaccine or a placebo.

The chain has TRBV13 and TRBJ2-2, with 9 bases matching TRBD2. Germline V gene sequence: CDR1 PRHDT, CDR2 FYEKMQ (reference sequence). There are 18 residues in the CDR3. Trimming at V came to 5 bases and at J to 1 base, leaving 11 bases not matched to a gene. The DNA for the CDR3 is TGTGCCAGCAGCCCAGCTTGGCGGGAGGGCCGGAACACCGGGGAGCTGTTTTTT. It codes for CASSPAWREGRNTGELFF.

This sequence joins TRBV28 and TRBJ1-2, with TRBD1 as a possible D gene (6 bases). Germline V gene lookup returns CDR1 MDHEN and CDR2 SYDVKM. V lost 6 bases and J 4 bases, leaving 15 bases between the germline ends. This CDR3 spans 14 amino acids. CDR3 sequence: CASSLGEGGYGYTF. CDR3 bases: TGTGCCAGCAGCCTCGGGGAGGGGGGCTATGGCTACACCTTC.

J is TRBJ1-5 and V is TRBV19; 11 nucleotides line up with TRBD1. The J segment lost 5 bases and the V segment lost 6 bases, leaving 12 bases of the junction unmatched. CDR3 length: 17 amino acids. Germline CDR1 reads LNHDA; CDR2 reads SQIVND (reference sequence). CDR3 sequence (DNA): TGTGCCAGTAGCAACCGCGGGACAGGGGGTTTTTATCAGCCCCAGCATTTT. Protein sequence: CASSNRGTGGFYQPQHF. The entire variable domain, with the rest obtained from reference TRBV19 and TRBJ1-5, is as follows: DGGITQSPKYLFRKEGQNVTLSCEQNLNHDAMYWYRQDPGQGLRLIYYSQIVNDFQKGDIAEGYSVSREKKESFPLTVTSAQKNPTAFYLCASSNRGTGGFYQPQHFGDGTRLSIL.

The gene calls are TRBV29-1 and TRBJ2-5, with TRBD2 matching over 11 bases. Germline loops: CDR1 SQVTM, CDR2 ANQGSEA. This CDR3 has 12 residues. Trimming removed 6 bases from V and 5 bases from J; junction bases left unmatched: 2. The CDR3 DNA is TGCAGCGTCTCTAGCGGGAGGGAGACCCAGTACTTC. Protein: CSVSSGRETQYF.

The genes are TRBV12-5 and TRBJ1-1, with D perhaps matching TRBD1 (6 bases). The CDR3 sequence is 12 residues long. Germline CDR1 reads LGHNT; CDR2 reads FRNRAP. V lost 8 bases, J lost 1 base, and 8 bases lay in between. CDR3 sequence: CASRTENTEAFF. Here the CDR3 DNA reads TGTGCTAGTAGGACAGAGAACACTGAAGCTTTCTTT.

The chain carries TRBV29-1 and TRBJ2-3, with TRBD2 matching 8 bases. The CDR3 spans 11 residues. CDR1 is SQVTM and CDR2 is ANQGSEA in the germline V gene. Trimming removed 4 bases from V and 12 bases from J; junction bases left unmatched: 6. The CDR3 sequence: CSVAVAGSQYF. The CDR3 DNA is TGCAGCGTTGCGGTAGCGGGATCACAGTATTTT.

The chain carries TRBV9 and TRBJ2-5; 11 bases are shared with TRBD2. CDR1 is SGDLS, CDR2 YYNGEE, per germline. CDR3 length: 17 residues. Trimming removed 4 bases from V and 4 bases from J; junction bases left unmatched: 12. The chain's CDR3 is CASSPLFGSGRAETQYF. CDR3 DNA: TGTGCCAGCAGCCCCCTCTTCGGTAGCGGGAGGGCAGAGACCCAGTACTTC.

The chain has TRBV10-3 and TRBJ2-7; D not certain. V was pared by 3 bases and J by 5 bases, with 5 bases between. The CDR3 is 11 amino acids. CDR1 is ENHRY, CDR2 SYGVKD, per germline. CDR3 DNA: TGTGCCATCAGTGAACTTCACGAGCAGTACTTC. It codes for CAISELHEQYF.